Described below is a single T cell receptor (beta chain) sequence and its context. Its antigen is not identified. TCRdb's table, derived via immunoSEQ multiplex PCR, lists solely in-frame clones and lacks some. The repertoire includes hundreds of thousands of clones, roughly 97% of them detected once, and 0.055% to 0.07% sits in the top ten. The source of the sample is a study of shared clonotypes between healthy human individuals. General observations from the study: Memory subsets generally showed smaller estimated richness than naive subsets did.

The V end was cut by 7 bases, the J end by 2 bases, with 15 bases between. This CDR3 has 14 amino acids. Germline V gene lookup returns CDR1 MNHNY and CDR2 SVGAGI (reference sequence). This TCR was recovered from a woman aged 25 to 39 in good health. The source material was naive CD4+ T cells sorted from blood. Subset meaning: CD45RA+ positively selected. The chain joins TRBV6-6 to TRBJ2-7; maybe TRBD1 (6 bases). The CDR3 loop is CASTRDTRTYEQYF. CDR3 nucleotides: TGTGCCAGCACTCGGGACACACGGACCTACGAGCAGTACTTC.